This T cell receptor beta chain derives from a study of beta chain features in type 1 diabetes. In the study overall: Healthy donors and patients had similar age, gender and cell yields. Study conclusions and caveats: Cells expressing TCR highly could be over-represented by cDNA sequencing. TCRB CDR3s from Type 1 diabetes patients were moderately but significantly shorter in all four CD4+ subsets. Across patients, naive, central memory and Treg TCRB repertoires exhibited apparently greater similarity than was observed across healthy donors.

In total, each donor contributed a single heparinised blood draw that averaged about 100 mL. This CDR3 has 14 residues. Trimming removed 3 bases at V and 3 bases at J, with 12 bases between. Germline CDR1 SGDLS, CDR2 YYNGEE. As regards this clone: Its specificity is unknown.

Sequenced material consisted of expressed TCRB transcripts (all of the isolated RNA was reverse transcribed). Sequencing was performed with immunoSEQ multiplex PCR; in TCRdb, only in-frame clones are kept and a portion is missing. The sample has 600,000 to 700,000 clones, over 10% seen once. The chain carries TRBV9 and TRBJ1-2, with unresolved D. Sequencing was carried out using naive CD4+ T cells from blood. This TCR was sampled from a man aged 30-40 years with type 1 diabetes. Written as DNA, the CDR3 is TGTGCCAGCAGCGCCGAGGGTCGGGACTATGGCTACACCTTC. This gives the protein CASSAEGRDYGYTF.